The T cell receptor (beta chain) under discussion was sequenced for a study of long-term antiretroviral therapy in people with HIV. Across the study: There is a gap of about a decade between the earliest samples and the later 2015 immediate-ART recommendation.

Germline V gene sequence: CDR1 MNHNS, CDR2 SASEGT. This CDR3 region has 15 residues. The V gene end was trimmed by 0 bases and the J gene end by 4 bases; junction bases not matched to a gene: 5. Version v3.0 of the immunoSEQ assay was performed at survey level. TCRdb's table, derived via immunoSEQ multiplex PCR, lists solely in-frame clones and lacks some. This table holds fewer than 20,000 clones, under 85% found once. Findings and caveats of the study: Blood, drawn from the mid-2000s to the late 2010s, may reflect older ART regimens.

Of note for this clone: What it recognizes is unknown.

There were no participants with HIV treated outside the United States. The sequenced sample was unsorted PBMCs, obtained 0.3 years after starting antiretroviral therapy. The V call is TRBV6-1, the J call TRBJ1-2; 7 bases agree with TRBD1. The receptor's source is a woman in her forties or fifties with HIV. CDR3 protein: CASSEAGTVLYGYTF. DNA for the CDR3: TGTGCCAGCAGTGAAGCTGGGACAGTTCTCTATGGCTACACCTTC.